This section outlines one TCR beta chain sequence together with its context. The data derive from a study of T cells in Graves' hyperthyroidism and ophthalmopathy. RNA transcripts provided the source from which TCR beta CDR3 regions were amplified. The HTBI set primed first-round TCR CDR3 RT-PCR. A single record per CDR3 protein comes from TCRdb applying MiXCR to the multiplex PCR reads. The table includes about 400,000 distinct CDR3 sequences, about 14% detected once. Trimming left V 3 bases short and J 5 bases short, with 14 bases between. From germline, CDR1 is SGHVT and CDR2 SQSDAQ. The CDR3 is 15 amino acids.

The chain combines TRBV7-4 with TRBJ1-5, with a tentative D call TRBD1 (6 bases). The specimen sequenced was blood. The clonotype comes from a woman in her twenties or thirties with Graves' ophthalmopathy. Here the CDR3 reads CASSFSGTPYQPQHF. The CDR3 DNA sequence: TGTGCCAGCAGCTTTTCCGGGACACCTTATCAGCCCCAGCATTTT.